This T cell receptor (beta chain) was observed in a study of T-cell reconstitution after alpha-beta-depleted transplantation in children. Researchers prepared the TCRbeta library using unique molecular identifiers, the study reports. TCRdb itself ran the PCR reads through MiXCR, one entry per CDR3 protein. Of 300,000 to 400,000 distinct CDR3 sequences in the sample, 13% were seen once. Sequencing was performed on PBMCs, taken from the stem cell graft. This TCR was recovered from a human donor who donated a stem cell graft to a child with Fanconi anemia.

The CDR3 protein is CASSLARRHSGANVLTF. The DNA of the CDR3 is TGTGCCAGCAGCTTAGCGCGGCGGCACTCTGGGGCCAACGTCCTGACTTTC. The J gene is TRBJ2-6, the V gene TRBV7-9; no clear D. From germline, CDR1 is SEHNR and CDR2 FQNEAQ (reference sequence). V was shortened by 0 bases and J by 0 bases, with 9 bases between the two germline ends. This CDR3 is built from 17 residues. Full variable domain (rest looked up from reference TRBV7-9 and TRBJ2-6): DTGVSQNPRHKITKRGQNVTFRCDPISEHNRLYWYRQTLGQGPEFLTYFQNEAQLEKSRLLSDRFSAERPKGSFSTLEIQRTEQGDSAMYLCASSLARRHSGANVLTFGAGSRLTVL.